Below are 11 T cell receptor beta chains sequenced from a single sample in a study of blood T cell repertoires in COVID-19. Data came from immunoSEQ multiplex PCR; TCRdb stores just in-frame clones and leaves some out. Of roughly 520,000 clones in the sample, 70% to 90% are singletons; the top ten hold around 1.9%. The sequenced sample consisted of PBMCs or T cells enriched from blood (not recorded which). Receptors originate from a woman between 40 and 55 years old who had recovered from COVID-19.

The chain combines TRBV29-1 with TRBJ1-2, with a weak D call TRBD1 (5 bases). V lost 0 bases to trimming and J lost 6 bases, with 11 bases between them. The CDR3 is made up of 13 amino acids. CDR1 is SQVTM, CDR2 ANQGSEA, per germline. The CDR3 coding sequence is TGCAGCGTTGAAGATCTCGGAGGGGATGGCTACACCTTC. As protein: CSVEDLGGDGYTF.

This rearrangement joins TRBV11-3 to TRBJ2-7; 7 bases align to TRBD2. This CDR3 is 15 amino acids long. V trimming: 3 bases; J trimming: 3 bases; junction bases outside the gene matches: 8. Per germline, CDR1 SGHNT and CDR2 YENEEA. The DNA of the CDR3 is TGTGCCAGCAGCTTTGCGGGGGAGCCTAGCTACGAGCAGTACTTC. This translates into CASSFAGEPSYEQYF.

The rearrangement links TRBV7-9 to TRBJ2-1; 9 bases line up with TRBD1. Germline assignment: CDR1 SEHNR and CDR2 FQNEAQ (reference sequence). V shed 2 bases and J 3 bases; nucleotides not matched to a gene: 5. The CDR3 has 16 amino acids. The CDR3 spells CASSLRQGVIYNEQFF. CDR3 coding DNA: TGTGCCAGCAGCTTACGACAGGGGGTGATCTACAATGAGCAGTTCTTC. The full variable domain, completed using reference TRBV7-9 and TRBJ2-1, is DTGVSQNPRHKITKRGQNVTFRCDPISEHNRLYWYRQTLGQGPEFLTYFQNEAQLEKSRLLSDRFSAERPKGSFSTLEIQRTEQGDSAMYLCASSLRQGVIYNEQFFGPGTRLTVL.

The V gene is TRBV9, the J gene TRBJ1-1; 7 bases line up with TRBD1. The CDR3 has 16 residues. From germline, CDR1 is SGDLS and CDR2 YYNGEE. V lost 2 bases to trimming and J lost 3 bases; unmatched junction nucleotides: 10. The CDR3 nucleotides are TGTGCCAGCAGCGTGGGATTACAAGGGGGCGACACTGAAGCTTTCTTT. This codes for CASSVGLQGGDTEAFF.

The chain recombines TRBV7-2 with TRBJ1-1, with TRBD1 matching 7 bases. The V segment lost 5 bases and the J segment 5 bases; nucleotides outside the gene matches: 11. CDR1 is SGHTA, CDR2 FQGNSA, per germline. CDR3 length equals 15 residues. In DNA, the CDR3 is TGTGCCAGCAGCGCCCGAGACAGGGTAAGGACTGAAGCTTTCTTT. Translated, it gives CASSARDRVRTEAFF.

The chain is built from TRBV7-8 and TRBJ2-1, with D possibly matching TRBD1 (6 bases). Germline-derived CDR1 and CDR2 are SGHVS and FQNEAQ. This CDR3 has 17 amino acids. Trimming removed 1 base from V and 1 base from J, with 14 bases in between. The CDR3 region has the DNA TGTGCCAGCAGCTTAGTGGTATCGACAGGATCCTACAATGAGCAGTTCTTC. Protein product: CASSLVVSTGSYNEQFF.

The rearrangement links TRBV5-4 to TRBJ2-1; the match to TRBD2 covers 7 bases. Germline V gives CDR1 SGHNT, CDR2 YYREEE (reference sequence). This CDR3 spans 16 amino acids. Trimming cost V 0 bases and J 7 bases; bases outside gene matches: 10. CDR3 loop: CASSLDGGRLVNEQFF. In nucleotides, the CDR3 is TGTGCCAGCAGCTTGGATGGCGGGAGATTGGTTAATGAGCAGTTCTTC.

The V and J genes are TRBV5-6 and TRBJ2-7; TRBD1 matches 7 bases. With V trimmed by 4 bases and J by 4 bases, 11 bases remained unmatched. Germline CDR1 and CDR2: SGHDT and YYEEEE. This CDR3 region has 15 residues. CDR3 sequence (DNA): TGTGCCAGCAGCCCGGGACAGCGGTACGGGTACGAGCAGTACTTC. It translates to CASSPGQRYGYEQYF.

The CDR3: CASSQEDSTVGQFF. The DNA of the CDR3 is TGTGCCAGCAGCCAAGAGGACTCCACGGTCGGGCAGTTCTTC. This chain links TRBV3-1 (or the pseudogene TRBV3-2) with TRBJ2-1, with TRBD2 as a possible D gene (5 bases). Trimming removed 0 bases from V and 12 bases from J, with 15 bases in between. The CDR3 sequence is 14 residues long. Germline assignment: CDR1 LGHDT and CDR2 YNNKEL (reference sequence).

The genes are TRBV7-2 and TRBJ1-2; 7 nucleotides match TRBD1. Per the germline V gene, CDR1 is SGHTA and CDR2 is FQGNSA. CDR3 length equals 12 residues. With 4 bases clipped from V and 12 bases from J, the junction kept 8 bases outside the gene matches. The DNA for the CDR3 is TGTGCCAGCAGCTCAAACAGGGGTGGAAACACCTTC. As protein: CASSSNRGGNTF.

This sequence joins TRBV15 and TRBJ2-4, with a possible D match to TRBD1 (5 bases). V was clipped by 4 bases and J by 0 bases, with 7 bases between them. The CDR3 totals 14 residues. CDR1 and CDR2 (germline): LNHNV, YYDKDF (reference sequence). CDR3 nucleotide sequence: TGTGCCACCAGCAACAGGTTAGCCAAAAACATTCAGTACTTC. The encoded protein is CATSNRLAKNIQYF.